The 9 T cell receptor beta chains in this list originate from one sample, sequenced in a study of CD8 T cells in Susac syndrome. RNA, at about 0.5 to 1 ug, was reverse transcribed with random hexamers. Each CDR3 protein is one row after TCRdb ran MiXCR on the immunoSEQ multiplex PCR reads. This sample has roughly 120,000 distinct CDR3 sequences, with 85% to 95% found just once. Sequenced material: CD4+ T cells from PBMCs. These receptors were collected from a human donor with multiple sclerosis.

The V gene is TRBV20-1, the J gene TRBJ2-3; TRBD1 or TRBD2 may be the D gene (6 bases each). Germline values: CDR1 DFQATT, CDR2 SNEGSKA (reference sequence). The V and J ends lost 0 bases and 6 bases respectively, with 19 bases between them. This CDR3 contains 16 residues. This CDR3 reads CSARDRGDGSTDTQYF. CDR3 DNA: TGCAGTGCTAGAGATAGGGGGGACGGCTCGACGGATACGCAGTATTTT.

This clonotype was detected only once. CDR3 protein: CASSSLPRQETQYF. The CDR3 nucleotides read TGTGCCAGCAGCTCACTTCCCAGACAAGAGACCCAGTACTTC. The chain is built from TRBV7-6 and TRBJ2-5; D is uncertain. This CDR3 is built from 14 residues. Looked up from germline, CDR1 is SGHVS and CDR2 is FNYEAQ. Between the trimmed V and J ends, which lost 4 bases and 2 bases, there was a span of 11 bases.

The chain links TRBV12-3 or TRBV12-4 to TRBJ2-5; 11 positions agree with TRBD2. Trimming at V came to 2 bases and at J to 4 bases, leaving 3 bases not matched to a gene. This CDR3 has 15 residues. CDR3: CASSLLAGGPETQYF. DNA for the CDR3: TGTGCCAGCAGTTTACTAGCGGGGGGCCCAGAGACCCAGTACTTC.

The chain links TRBV5-1 to TRBJ1-2, with TRBD1 matching 9 bases. The CDR3 runs 14 residues. Germline assignment: CDR1 SGHRS and CDR2 YFSETQ. Trimming at V came to 4 bases and at J to 4 bases, leaving 5 bases not matched to a gene. The CDR3 nucleotides read TGCGCCAGCAGCGGACTGACAGGGGGCTATGGCTACACCTTC. It yields the protein CASSGLTGGYGYTF.

V is TRBV7-3 and J is TRBJ2-1; D may be TRBD2 (5 bases). CDR1 and CDR2 from the germline V gene are SGHTA and FQGTGA. V was shortened by 5 bases and J by 8 bases, with 13 bases between the two germline ends. The CDR3 loop spans 13 amino acids. In DNA form, the CDR3 reads TGTGCCAGCAGCCAAAAACTAGGTCATGAGCAGTTCTTC. Its protein product is CASSQKLGHEQFF.

The chain links TRBV19 to TRBJ1-3; D remains unclear. Trimming left V 6 bases short and J 4 bases short, with 10 bases between. Germline CDR1 reads LNHDA; CDR2 reads SQIVND (reference sequence). The CDR3 totals 13 residues. The CDR3 region is CASSSGNGNTIYF. The CDR3 DNA reads TGTGCCAGTAGCTCTGGGAACGGAAACACCATATATTTT.

This chain uses TRBV20-1 with TRBJ2-6; 10 positions agree with TRBD2. V was pared by 5 bases and J by 0 bases, with 4 bases of the junction left unmatched. CDR1 and CDR2 from the germline V gene are DFQATT and SNEGSKA (reference sequence). The CDR3 loop spans 16 amino acids. CDR3 coding DNA: TGCAGTGCTGTAGCGGGGGGTTCCTCTGGGGCCAACGTCCTGACTTTC. Amino acids: CSAVAGGSSGANVLTF.

This CDR3 reads CASSSGSGNIQYF. The CDR3 nucleotides read TGTGCCAGCAGTTCCGGCTCCGGGAACATTCAGTACTTC. The chain combines TRBV6-5 with TRBJ2-4; the D is unclear. The V and J ends lost 4 bases and 7 bases respectively, with 11 bases between them. This CDR3 is built from 13 residues. Per germline, CDR1 MNHEY and CDR2 SVGAGI.

The chain has TRBV27 and TRBJ2-3; D is unresolved. The germline V gene has CDR1 MNHEY and CDR2 SMNVEV (reference sequence). Trimming left V 3 bases short and J 4 bases short, with 5 bases between. CDR3 length: 12 residues. CDR3 loop: CASSFKSDTQYF. The CDR3 region has the DNA TGTGCCAGCAGTTTTAAGTCAGATACGCAGTATTTT.